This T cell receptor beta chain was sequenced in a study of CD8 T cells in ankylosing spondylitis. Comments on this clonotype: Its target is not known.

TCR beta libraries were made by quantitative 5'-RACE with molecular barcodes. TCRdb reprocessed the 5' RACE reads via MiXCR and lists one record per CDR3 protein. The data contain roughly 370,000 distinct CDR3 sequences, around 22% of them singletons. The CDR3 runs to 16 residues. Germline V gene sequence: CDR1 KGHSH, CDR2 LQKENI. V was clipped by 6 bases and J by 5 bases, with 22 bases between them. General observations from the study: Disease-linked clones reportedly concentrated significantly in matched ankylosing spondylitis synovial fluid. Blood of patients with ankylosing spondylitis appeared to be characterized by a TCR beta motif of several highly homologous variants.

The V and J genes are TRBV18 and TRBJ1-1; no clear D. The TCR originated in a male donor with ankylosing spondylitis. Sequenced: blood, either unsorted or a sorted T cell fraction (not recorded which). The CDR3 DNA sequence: TGTGCCAGCTCCCTCAATAGAGTACAAGGAGGGACTGAAGCTTTCTTT. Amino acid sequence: CASSLNRVQGGTEAFF.